This T cell receptor beta chain was obtained from a study of blood T cell repertoires in COVID-19. Background on the study: Some COVID-19 samples were acute and others convalescent; all came from the United States, Italy and Spain.

Under the authors' procedure: Amplification from reference gene primers served as the basis for estimated nucleated cell counts. Sequencing used immunoSEQ multiplex PCR; TCRdb keeps in-frame clones, though not all of them. The V and J calls and clone size are taken from that table; D and trimming were inferred from the DNA. The table includes more than 40,000 clones, around nine tenths detected once. V was cut by 3 bases and J by 5 bases, with 16 bases left in between. The CDR3 totals 15 residues. The V gene's germline CDR1 is KGHSH and CDR2 LQKENI. Sample: peripheral blood. The J gene is TRBJ1-2, the V gene TRBV18; maybe TRBD1 (5 bases). The clonotype was recovered from a man in his 60s with active or convalescent COVID-19. Here the CDR3 reads CASSPDRLSVYGYTF. DNA of the CDR3: TGTGCCAGCTCACCCGACAGACTCTCGGTTTATGGCTACACCTTC.